This TCR beta chain stems from a study of cytomegalovirus exposure and HLA in healthy donors. Study-level findings and limits: Reportedly, diagnosis of cytomegalovirus status by the classifier showed high specificity and sensitivity. The study reported that TCR beta sequences accurately predicted HLA-A and HLA-B alleles in most subjects.

The PCR was carried out with 60 Vbeta primers and 13 Jbeta primers. Generated by immunoSEQ multiplex PCR, the TCRdb table keeps only in-frame clones and is missing some. The sample holds around 210,000 clones. About this clone itself: Its specificity is unknown.

V lost 3 bases to trimming and J lost 7 bases, with 19 bases between them. CDR3 length: 16 amino acids. Germline CDR1 and CDR2: MGHDK and SYGVNS. The sequenced sample consisted of PBMCs. This TCR derives from a girl aged 2 to 9 in good health and CMV-seropositive. The chain couples TRBV25-1 to TRBJ2-1; TRBD2 might be the D (7 bases). CDR3 nucleotide sequence: TGTGCCAGCAGTGACTACAGGGAGGGAATAAGGAATGAGCAGTTCTTC. It specifies CASSDYREGIRNEQFF.